This T cell receptor (beta chain) was retrieved from a study of naive and memory T cell subsets. CDR3 length: 12 residues. Germline lookup yields CDR1 KGHDR and CDR2 SFDVKD. Trimming cost V 11 bases and J 6 bases; bases outside gene matches: 5. Alpha and beta libraries were amplified separately from the second PCR onward. Both TRBC1 and TRBC2 were covered by a beta constant-region primer of two equimolar oligonucleotides. The cDNA 3' end received a ligated single-stranded oligonucleotide carrying the SP2 primer and a 12-nucleotide UMI. The ligated cDNA underwent four PCR rounds using SP2 and nested alpha and beta constant-region primers. TCRdb independently ran MiXCR on the UMI-ligation and nested PCR reads; one entry per CDR3 protein. This sample has about 85,000 distinct CDR3 sequences, with approximately 14% found just once. Study-level points and caveats: TCR abundance followed a power law differing between naive and memory subsets.

For this clonotype: Its target is not known.

Source material: central memory CD4+ T cells from blood. The V call is TRBV24-1, the J call TRBJ2-1, with 8 bases fitting TRBD2. This receptor was obtained from a human donor in good health. Here the CDR3 reads CASSGAINEQFF. CDR3 coding DNA: TGTGCCAGTAGCGGGGCCATCAATGAGCAGTTCTTC.